This record concerns one T cell receptor (beta chain) sequence. The CDR3 consists of 15 residues. Germline V gene sequence: CDR1 SGDLS, CDR2 YYNGEE. The V gene lost 0 bases and the J gene lost 3 bases, with 13 bases spanning the gap. This sample is part of a study of cytomegalovirus exposure and HLA in healthy donors. PCR involved 60 Vbeta and 13 Jbeta primers. Clones were read by immunoSEQ multiplex PCR, and TCRdb kept only the in-frame ones, dropping some. The sample includes 100,000 to 150,000 clones, roughly 84% of them seen just once. Source material: PBMCs. The TCR was taken from a boy aged 10-17 years in good health and CMV-seronegative. The chain carries TRBV9 and TRBJ2-7, with D possibly being TRBD2 (7 bases). CDR3 bases: TGTGCCAGCAGCGTAGGGGGGGGGACACTCTACGAGCAGTACTTC. It yields the protein CASSVGGGTLYEQYF.